Listed below are T cell receptor beta chains from one sample, sequenced in a study of blood T cell repertoires in COVID-19. Generated by immunoSEQ multiplex PCR, the TCRdb table keeps only in-frame clones and is missing some. In the table there are roughly 230,000 clones, 80% to 85% of which are singletons. The source material was peripheral blood. These TCRs come from a man in his forties or fifties with acute or convalescent COVID-19. Both conserved end residues are part of each CDR3. D genes are given only for firm matches. Clone size is shown for a subset of rows, as once, few, many or a class of expanded clone.

size	V	J	D	length	CDR3	DNA
.	TRBV7-6	TRBJ2-3	.	14	CASSLMSPGDTQYF	TGTGCCAGCAGCTTAATGTCTCCGGGGGATACGCAGTATTTT
few	TRBV19	TRBJ1-5	TRBD1	15	CASIPDRGRNQPQHF	TGTGCCAGTATCCCGGACAGGGGGCGTAATCAGCCCCAGCATTTT
few	TRBV24-1	TRBJ1-6	.	15	CATSAPSVPNSPLHF	TGTGCCACCAGTGCCCCGTCGGTTCCTAATTCACCCCTCCACTTT
.	TRBV2	TRBJ1-6	.	13	CASSEARVSPLHF	TGTGCCAGCAGTGAAGCGCGGGTATCACCCCTCCACTTT
.	TRBV29-1	TRBJ2-5	.	11	CSVKPQETQYF	TGCAGCGTTAAGCCCCAAGAGACCCAGTACTTC
.	TRBV18	TRBJ2-7	.	13	CASSDTVTYEQYF	TGTGCCAGCTCCGATACGGTGACCTACGAGCAGTACTTC
few	TRBV6-1	TRBJ2-2	.	14	CASSEVGDTGELFF	TGTGCCAGCAGTGAAGTAGGGGATACCGGGGAGCTGTTTTTT
.	TRBV7-9	TRBJ1-1	TRBD1	19	CASSFRYWGKRGQNTEAFF	TGTGCCAGCAGCTTTAGGTATTGGGGGAAGAGGGGGCAGAACACTGAAGCTTTCTTT
.	TRBV6-5	TRBJ2-7	TRBD1	12	CASSTDRVGQYF	TGTGCCAGCAGTACGGACAGGGTAGGGCAGTACTTC
.	TRBV6-5	TRBJ2-5	.	15	CASSLEGAFQETQYF	TGTGCCAGCAGTTTGGAAGGGGCTTTCCAAGAGACCCAGTACTTC
.	TRBV30	TRBJ1-2	TRBD1	12	CAWEDRGHGYTF	TGTGCCTGGGAGGACAGGGGGCATGGCTACACCTTC
.	TRBV3-1/TRBV3-2	TRBJ1-5	.	12	CASSLMRGSQHF	TGTGCCAGCAGCCTCATGAGAGGGAGCCAGCATTTT
once	TRBV12-3/TRBV12-4	TRBJ1-1	.	13	CASLDRPNTEAFF	TGTGCCAGCCTCGACAGACCGAACACTGAAGCTTTCTTT
.	TRBV24-1	TRBJ2-1	TRBD1	14	CATSDLGQGAGQFF	TGTGCCACCAGTGACCTTGGACAGGGGGCGGGGCAGTTCTTC
.	TRBV19	TRBJ1-5	TRBD1	17	CASLPNSGQGLWKPQHF	TGTGCCAGTCTCCCGAACAGCGGACAGGGCCTGTGGAAGCCCCAGCATTTT
.	TRBV21-1	TRBJ1-4	.	12	CATATGTEKLFF	TGTGCCACTGCGACAGGCACGGAAAAACTGTTTTTT
.	TRBV5-1	TRBJ2-1	TRBD2	17	CASSSPRLAGVYNEQFF	TGCGCCAGCAGCTCTCCTCGCCTAGCGGGGGTATACAATGAGCAGTTCTTC
.	TRBV7-3	TRBJ1-1	.	16	CASSLRSGSMNTEAFF	TGTGCCAGCAGCTTAAGGTCCGGGAGCATGAACACTGAAGCTTTCTTT
.	TRBV11-2	TRBJ2-2	TRBD1	15	CASSLFRGTAGELFF	TGTGCCAGCAGTCTATTTAGAGGGACAGCCGGGGAGCTGTTTTTT
.	TRBV29-1	TRBJ1-3	.	14	CSVDNEGSGNTIYF	TGCAGCGTTGATAATGAGGGATCAGGAAACACCATATATTTT
.	TRBV12-5	TRBJ1-1	.	13	CASGLVPSAEAFF	TGTGCTAGTGGTTTGGTACCCAGTGCTGAAGCTTTCTTT
.	TRBV7-9	TRBJ2-4	TRBD2	13	CASRTYPGTNQYF	TGTGCCAGCAGGACCTACCCCGGGACTAATCAGTACTTC
many	TRBV5-1	TRBJ1-1	TRBD1	16	CASSSTGLMENTEAFF	TGCGCCAGCAGCTCGACAGGGTTGATGGAGAACACTGAAGCTTTCTTT
.	TRBV6-5	TRBJ2-5	TRBD2	15	CASSSNLAGVETQYF	TGTGCCAGCAGTTCAAATCTAGCGGGAGTTGAGACCCAGTACTTC
few	TRBV7-2	TRBJ2-2	.	14	CASSLVSRRGELFF	TGTGCCAGCAGCTTAGTCTCGCGCCGCGGGGAGCTGTTTTTT
.	TRBV2	TRBJ2-1	TRBD2	15	CASSRGTSSYNEQFF	TGTGCCAGCAGCCGAGGGACTAGCTCCTACAATGAGCAGTTCTTC
.	TRBV5-6	TRBJ2-7	.	11	CASSSYYEQYF	TGTGCCAGCAGCTCTTACTACGAGCAGTACTTC
once	TRBV21-1	TRBJ2-7	.	14	CASSKRDISYEQYF	TGTGCCAGCAGCAAGAGGGACATCTCCTACGAGCAGTACTTC
.	TRBV10-3	TRBJ1-2	.	14	CAISRDINNYGYTF	TGTGCCATCAGCAGGGACATAAATAACTATGGCTACACCTTC
.	TRBV21-1	TRBJ1-2	.	17	CASSKANRDFVFYGYTF	TGTGCCAGCAGCAAAGCGAACAGGGATTTCGTTTTCTATGGCTACACCTTC
.	TRBV7-9	TRBJ1-2	.	13	CASTAEFGDGYTF	TGTGCCAGCACCGCGGAGTTCGGGGATGGCTACACCTTC
.	TRBV27	TRBJ1-5	.	16	CASSGYGGMVNQPQHF	TGTGCCAGCAGCGGCTACGGAGGGATGGTCAATCAGCCCCAGCATTTT
few	TRBV24-1	TRBJ2-5	TRBD2	16	CATSDSTSGRQETQYF	TGTGCCACCAGTGATTCGACTAGCGGGAGGCAAGAGACCCAGTACTTC
.	TRBV5-1	TRBJ1-2	.	15	CASSHNPRVNYGYTF	TGCGCCAGCAGCCATAACCCGAGGGTTAACTATGGCTACACCTTC
.	TRBV11-2	TRBJ2-1	TRBD2	13	CASSLVSAGGEFF	TGTGCCAGCAGCTTAGTCTCGGCGGGGGGGGAGTTCTTC
.	TRBV6-5	TRBJ2-3	TRBD1	15	CASSRQGWITDTQYF	TGTGCCAGCAGCAGACAGGGGTGGATCACAGATACGCAGTATTTT
.	TRBV7-2	TRBJ1-4	.	15	CASSLVSGTSEKLFF	TGTGCCAGCAGCTTAGTCTCAGGTACCAGTGAAAAACTGTTTTTT
.	TRBV5-1	TRBJ1-4	.	15	CASSFRTGSAEKLFF	TGCGCCAGCAGCTTCCGAACAGGGTCCGCGGAAAAACTGTTTTTT
.	TRBV5-6	TRBJ1-1	.	15	CASSSIYRVNTEAFF	TGTGCCAGCAGCTCGATTTACAGGGTGAACACTGAAGCTTTCTTT
.	TRBV24-1	TRBJ1-2	.	13	CATSRGHGYGYTF	TGTGCCACCTCTCGCGGACACGGGTATGGCTACACCTTC
few	TRBV3-1/TRBV3-2	TRBJ2-7	.	16	CASSVMGAGADYEQYF	TGTGCCAGCAGCGTGATGGGGGCGGGAGCCGACTACGAGCAGTACTTC